The 23 T cell receptor beta chains below all came from one sample that was sequenced in a study of control samples from healthy donors and cancer patients. Profiling relied on immunoSEQ multiplex PCR, and the TCRdb table lists in-frame clones only, not all of them. The sample records 150,000 to 200,000 clones, around 92% being singletons. The source material was blood. The receptor source for this set is a woman under 40 in good health.

This sequence joins TRBV19 and TRBJ1-1; 9 bases fit TRBD1. The germline CDR1 and CDR2 sequences are LNHDA and SQIVND (reference sequence). The CDR3 totals 14 residues. V shed 4 bases and J 4 bases; nucleotides not matched to a gene: 4. As DNA, the CDR3 is TGTGCCAGTAGTAACAGGGGGCGCGGCACTGAAGCTTTCTTT. This translates into CASSNRGRGTEAFF.

This chain links TRBV25-1 with TRBJ1-5, with a possible D match to TRBD1 (5 bases). The CDR3 is 14 residues long. V lost 2 bases and J lost 6, with 11 bases in between. Germline loops: CDR1 MGHDK, CDR2 SYGVNS. CDR3 in DNA: TGTGCCAGCAGTGAAGCGGAAGGGGTTCAGCCCCAGCATTTT. The encoded protein is CASSEAEGVQPQHF.

The chain employs TRBV3-1 (or the pseudogene TRBV3-2) and TRBJ2-7, with TRBD2 matching 10 bases. V shed 2 bases and J 4 bases; nucleotides not matched to a gene: 5. CDR3 length: 15 residues. The germline V gene has CDR1 LGHDT and CDR2 YNNKEL (reference sequence). This CDR3 is CASSQLSGGPYEQYF. The CDR3 region has the DNA TGTGCCAGCAGCCAACTTAGCGGGGGGCCGTACGAGCAGTACTTC.

The chain is built from TRBV6-5 and TRBJ1-1; D may be TRBD1 (5 bases). Germline CDR1 is MNHEY and CDR2 is SVGAGI. Trimming removed 2 bases at V and 7 bases at J, with 14 bases between. The CDR3 is made up of 14 amino acids. CDR3 amino acids: CASSYEAGILEAFF. CDR3 DNA sequence: TGTGCCAGCAGTTACGAGGCAGGGATCCTTGAAGCTTTCTTT.

This chain joins TRBV9 and TRBJ2-1, with D possibly TRBD2 on 6 matching bases. V lost 7 bases, J lost 2 bases, and 10 bases lay in between. CDR1 is SGDLS, CDR2 YYNGEE, per germline. The CDR3 runs 13 residues. This CDR3 reads CASGDSTYNEQFF. The DNA for the CDR3 is TGTGCCAGCGGGGACTCTACCTACAATGAGCAGTTCTTC.

This rearrangement joins TRBV6-2 or TRBV6-3 to TRBJ2-3; D remains unclear. The CDR3 covers 11 residues. Germline-derived CDR1 and CDR2 are MNHEY and SVGEGT. V was pared by 5 bases and J by 2 bases, with 2 bases between. In DNA, the CDR3 is TGTGCCAGCAGTCACACAGATACGCAGTATTTT. Translation gives CASSHTDTQYF.

The genes are TRBV19 and TRBJ2-2; TRBD2 matches at 12 bases. V gave up 7 bases and J gave up 1 base; unmatched junction bases: 7. CDR1 and CDR2 (germline): LNHDA, SQIVND (reference sequence). The CDR3 has 17 residues. The CDR3 DNA reads as TGTGCCAGTACCCCGCCGACTAGCGGGGGGAACACCGGGGAGCTGTTTTTT. It yields the protein CASTPPTSGGNTGELFF.

The chain couples TRBV3-1 (or the pseudogene TRBV3-2) to TRBJ2-7; TRBD1 might be the D (6 bases). The germline CDR1 and CDR2 sequences are LGHDT and YNNKEL (reference sequence). V was trimmed by 4 bases and J by 0 bases, leaving 7 bases between them. This CDR3 is built from 13 residues. The CDR3 loop reads CASSRGHSYEQYF. CDR3 nucleotide sequence: TGTGCCAGCAGCCGGGGACACTCCTACGAGCAGTACTTC.

The V gene is TRBV30, the J gene TRBJ2-7; 9 bases are shared with TRBD1. The germline CDR1 and CDR2 sequences are GTSNPN and SVGIG (reference sequence). The CDR3 runs 14 residues. J was trimmed by 3 bases and V by 3 bases; bases with no gene match: 6. DNA for the CDR3: TGTGCCTGGAGGCAGGGACAGGGTAGCTACGAGCAGTACTTC. Translated, it gives CAWRQGQGSYEQYF.

This clone was counted a single time. The CDR3 loop reads CASSPRPYEQYF. Here the CDR3 DNA reads TGTGCCAGCAGCCCTCGGCCCTACGAGCAGTACTTC. The chain couples TRBV7-9 to TRBJ2-7; no firm D call. The CDR3 is 12 amino acids. CDR1 is SEHNR, CDR2 FQNEAQ, per germline (reference sequence). With 5 bases removed from V and 2 bases from J, the gap between germline ends came to 7 bases.

V and J are TRBV6-5 and TRBJ2-5; 7 bases line up with TRBD2. From germline, CDR1 is MNHEY and CDR2 SVGAGI. The CDR3 totals 15 residues. Trimming removed 2 bases from V and 2 bases from J; junction bases left unmatched: 5. The CDR3 reads CASSYGSGGQETQYF. The CDR3, as DNA: TGTGCCAGCAGTTACGGTTCGGGGGGACAAGAGACCCAGTACTTC.

V and J are TRBV27 and TRBJ2-5; 12 bases match TRBD2. Germline V gene sequence: CDR1 MNHEY, CDR2 SMNVEV (reference sequence). The CDR3 totals 16 residues. The V gene end was trimmed by 5 bases and the J gene end by 5 bases; junction bases not matched to a gene: 9. The CDR3 here is CASSPNGLAGSETQYF. CDR3 nucleotide sequence: TGTGCCAGCAGTCCCAACGGACTAGCGGGATCTGAGACCCAGTACTTC.

The CDR3 DNA sequence: TGTGCCAGCAGCCGACAGGGAGCTAACTATGGCTACACCTTC. Its translation: CASSRQGANYGYTF. The rearrangement uses TRBV2 and TRBJ1-2, with 7 bases identical to TRBD1. The germline V gene encodes CDR1 SNHLY and CDR2 FYNNEI. J lost 0 bases, V lost 6 bases, and 4 bases had no gene match. This CDR3 is built from 14 residues.

The rearrangement links TRBV30 to TRBJ2-5, with TRBD2 matching 12 bases. Germline CDR1 and CDR2: GTSNPN and SVGIG (reference sequence). Trimming took 2 bases from V and 5 from J; bases not matched to a gene: 3. The length of the CDR3 is 14 residues. CDR3 sequence: CAWSLLAGGETQYF. CDR3 bases: TGTGCCTGGAGTTTACTAGCGGGAGGTGAGACCCAGTACTTC.

This chain joins TRBV6-5 and TRBJ2-7, with TRBD1 identical over 9 bases. V shed 7 bases, J shed 4 bases, and the junction held 5 bases outside the gene matches. CDR3 length: 13 residues. Germline CDR1 is MNHEY and CDR2 is SVGAGI. The CDR3 is CASTTGGRYEQYF. DNA of the CDR3: TGTGCCAGCACCACAGGGGGCCGATACGAGCAGTACTTC.

Remarks on this clone: Other DNA variants within this sample encode the same CDR3. The chain uses TRBV18 and TRBJ2-5; D not resolved. V was cut by 1 base and J by 5 bases, with 8 bases left in between. The CDR3 runs 13 residues. Per the germline V gene, CDR1 is KGHSH and CDR2 is LQKENI. The CDR3 bases are TGTGCCAGCTCACCACAGGGTCGGGAGACCCAGTACTTC. Encoded protein: CASSPQGRETQYF.

This chain connects TRBV19 to TRBJ1-5; tentative D call: TRBD1 (5 bases). This CDR3 spans 14 amino acids. Germline values: CDR1 LNHDA, CDR2 SQIVND (reference sequence). V lost 6 bases and J 3 bases, leaving 12 bases between the germline ends. The CDR3 spells CASRDTGLNQPQHF. CDR3 sequence (DNA): TGTGCCAGTAGGGATACAGGACTCAATCAGCCCCAGCATTTT.

V is TRBV3-1 (or the pseudogene TRBV3-2) and J is TRBJ1-3, with 10 bases aligning to TRBD1. The trim removed 2 bases at V and 3 bases at J, leaving 4 bases unmatched. Germline CDR1 reads LGHDT; CDR2 reads YNNKEL (reference sequence). The CDR3 sequence is 16 residues long. CDR3 residues: CASSQRDRGYGNTIYF. The CDR3 DNA follows: TGTGCCAGCAGCCAAAGGGACAGGGGCTATGGAAACACCATATATTTT.

This clone was seen just once. The sample carries other DNA sequences with the same CDR3. The gene calls are TRBV7-9 and TRBJ2-1; 9 bases match TRBD2. The CDR3 covers 16 residues. From germline, CDR1 is SEHNR and CDR2 FQNEAQ (reference sequence). J gave up 6 bases and V 5 bases, and 11 bases lay outside the gene matches. The CDR3 nucleotides are TGTGCCAGCAGCCTATCTAAGGCTAGCGGGACCAATGAGCAGTTCTTC. This sequence encodes CASSLSKASGTNEQFF. The full variable domain, rest sourced from reference TRBV7-9 and TRBJ2-1, is DTGVSQNPRHKITKRGQNVTFRCDPISEHNRLYWYRQTLGQGPEFLTYFQNEAQLEKSRLLSDRFSAERPKGSFSTLEIQRTEQGDSAMYLCASSLSKASGTNEQFFGPGTRLTVL.

The rearrangement links TRBV5-1 to TRBJ2-2, with 9 bases aligning to TRBD1. This CDR3 is built from 16 residues. Unmatched junction bases numbered 3, after V lost 3 bases and J lost 0 bases. Germline CDR1 reads SGHRS; CDR2 reads YFSETQ. This CDR3 is CASSSTGGANTGELFF. The CDR3, as DNA: TGCGCCAGCAGCTCCACAGGGGGCGCGAACACCGGGGAGCTGTTTTTT.

This chain links TRBV5-1 with TRBJ2-2; D unclear. The CDR3 spans 13 residues. The germline gives CDR1 SGHRS, CDR2 YFSETQ. Trimming removed 2 bases from V and 4 bases from J, with 6 bases in between. The CDR3 here is CASSLVGTGELFF. CDR3 DNA sequence: TGCGCCAGCAGCTTAGTGGGCACCGGGGAGCTGTTTTTT.

This clone was seen a few times. J is TRBJ2-1 and V is TRBV6-1; D might be TRBD2 (7 bases). This CDR3 is 16 amino acids long. Germline CDR1 MNHNS, CDR2 SASEGT. V lost 2 bases to trimming and J lost 4 bases, with 15 bases between them. CDR3 sequence: CASSEWGGRGYNEQFF. CDR3 DNA sequence: TGTGCCAGCAGTGAATGGGGGGGCAGGGGTTACAATGAGCAGTTCTTC.

The chain links TRBV19 to TRBJ1-6; the D is unclear. V lost 5 bases, J lost 4 bases, and 3 bases lay in between. Per germline, CDR1 LNHDA and CDR2 SQIVND (reference sequence). There are 12 residues in the CDR3. The DNA for the CDR3 is TGTGCCAGTAGTGGGTATAATTCACCCCTCCACTTT. Its translation is CASSGYNSPLHF. The full variable domain, with the rest looked up from reference TRBV19 and TRBJ1-6, is DGGITQSPKYLFRKEGQNVTLSCEQNLNHDAMYWYRQDPGQGLRLIYYSQIVNDFQKGDIAEGYSVSREKKESFPLTVTSAQKNPTAFYLCASSGYNSPLHFGNGTRLTVT.